The next 17 T cell receptor beta chains were all read from a single sample in a study of blood T cell repertoires in COVID-19. Generated by immunoSEQ multiplex PCR, the TCRdb table keeps only in-frame clones and is missing some. The profile shows tens of thousands of clones, 87% of them singletons. Sequencing was done on a sample of peripheral blood. These TCRs come from a woman older than 75 with acute or convalescent COVID-19.

The rearrangement links TRBV30 to TRBJ2-7; 11 nucleotides match TRBD1. V gave up 6 bases and J gave up 7 bases; unmatched junction bases: 2. Germline V gene data show CDR1 as GTSNPN and CDR2 as SVGIG (reference sequence). The CDR3 has 11 residues. DNA for the CDR3: TGTGCCTGCCGGGACAGGGGGGAGCAGTACTTC. Translated: CACRDRGEQYF. The entire variable domain, with the rest obtained from reference TRBV30 and TRBJ2-7, is as follows: SQTIHQWPATLVQPVGSPLSLECTVEGTSNPNLYWYRQAAGRGLQLLFYSVGIGQISSEVPQNLSASRPQDRQFILSSKKLLLSDSGFYLCACRDRGEQYFGPGTRLTVT.

V gene TRBV5-1 combines with J gene TRBJ2-5, with TRBD1 identical over 7 bases. CDR3 length: 16 amino acids. Trimming cost V 0 bases and J 0 bases; bases outside gene matches: 5. Germline CDR1 reads SGHRS; CDR2 reads YFSETQ. As DNA, the CDR3 is TGCGCCAGCAGCTTGGGGACAGGAACGTACCAAGAGACCCAGTACTTC. It specifies CASSLGTGTYQETQYF.

This clone was detected once. The chain combines TRBV18 with TRBJ1-2; D might be TRBD1 (5 bases). The CDR3 totals 13 residues. The V gene lost 2 bases and the J gene lost 4 bases, with 8 bases spanning the gap. Germline V gene data show CDR1 as KGHSH and CDR2 as LQKENI. The CDR3 reads CASSPDRIYGYTF. As DNA, the CDR3 is TGTGCCAGCTCACCAGACAGAATCTATGGCTACACCTTC.

This clone has a single count. The chain carries TRBV5-5 and TRBJ2-7; 7 nucleotides match TRBD2. With V trimmed by 3 bases and J by 0 bases, 6 bases remained unmatched. The CDR3 sequence is 15 residues long. Germline values: CDR1 SGHKS, CDR2 YYEKEE (reference sequence). CDR3 DNA sequence: TGTGCCAGCAGCTGGGAGCGGGGCGCCTCCTACGAGCAGTACTTC. It encodes CASSWERGASYEQYF.

This chain uses TRBV6-6 with TRBJ1-3; tentatively, D is TRBD1 (6 bases). This CDR3 is 16 amino acids long. Germline V gene data show CDR1 as MNHNY and CDR2 as SVGAGI (reference sequence). Trimming stripped 0 bases from V and 4 bases from J, with 13 bases between. CDR3 protein: CASSYSKWGLGNTIYF. Here the CDR3 DNA reads TGTGCCAGCAGTTACTCGAAATGGGGGCTCGGAAACACCATATATTTT.

This chain links TRBV7-2 with TRBJ1-6, with D tentatively TRBD1 (5 bases). Germline CDR1 and CDR2: SGHTA and FQGNSA. The CDR3 spans 16 residues. The V end was cut by 5 bases, the J end by 0 bases, with 11 bases between. The chain's CDR3 is CASSPRGSSYNSPLHF. The CDR3 coding sequence is TGTGCCAGCAGCCCACGGGGGAGCTCCTATAATTCACCCCTCCACTTT. The entire variable domain, with the rest obtained from reference TRBV7-2 and TRBJ1-6, is as follows: GAGVSQSPSNKVTEKGKDVELRCDPISGHTALYWYRQSLGQGLEFLIYFQGNSAPDKSGLPSDRFSAERTGGSVSTLTIQRTQQEDSAVYLCASSPRGSSYNSPLHFGNGTRLTVT.

V usage is TRBV6-2 or TRBV6-3 and J usage is TRBJ1-1, with 9 nucleotides matching TRBD1. CDR3 length equals 14 residues. V trimming: 4 bases; J trimming: 1 base; junction bases outside the gene matches: 1. Germline-derived CDR1 and CDR2 are MNHEY and SVGEGT. Here the CDR3 reads CASSLQGANTEAFF. The CDR3 nucleotides read TGTGCCAGCAGTTTACAGGGGGCGAACACTGAAGCTTTCTTT.

The V call is TRBV4-3, the J call TRBJ1-2, with 7 bases aligning to TRBD1. Losses at the gene ends were 3 bases for V and 8 bases for J; bases not matched to a gene: 6. The CDR3 has 13 amino acids. Germline CDR1 and CDR2: LGHNA and YSLEER. The CDR3 is CASSQRQGGGYTF. The CDR3 DNA sequence: TGCGCCAGCAGCCAGAGACAGGGAGGAGGCTACACCTTC.

The chain recombines TRBV6-5 with TRBJ2-2; 8 bases agree with TRBD1. Germline CDR1 is MNHEY and CDR2 is SVGAGI. This CDR3 is 15 amino acids long. V was pared by 6 bases and J by 0 bases, with 3 bases of the junction left unmatched. The CDR3 loop is CASRLQGANTGELFF. The CDR3 DNA follows: TGTGCCAGCAGATTACAGGGGGCGAACACCGGGGAGCTGTTTTTT.

The chain combines TRBV7-9 with TRBJ2-3; D perhaps matches TRBD2 (6 bases). The CDR3 contains 11 residues. CDR1 is SEHNR and CDR2 is FQNEAQ in the germline V gene (reference sequence). Trimming left V 4 bases short and J 9 bases short, with 8 bases between. CDR3 residues: CASSSSDTQYF. CDR3 sequence (DNA): TGTGCCAGCAGCTCTAGCGACACGCAGTATTTT.

In this sample, this clone turned up a few times. V usage is TRBV7-9 and J usage is TRBJ2-1; 14 bases are shared with TRBD2. V lost 6 bases and J lost 5; bases outside the gene matches: 6. CDR1 and CDR2 (germline): SEHNR, FQNEAQ (reference sequence). The CDR3 runs 16 residues. The CDR3 coding sequence is TGTGCCAGCAGTCGACGGACTAGCGGGGGGCACAATGAGCAGTTCTTC. As protein: CASSRRTSGGHNEQFF.

The V gene is TRBV13, the J gene TRBJ1-1, with D tentatively TRBD1 (5 bases). V was pared by 3 bases and J by 1 base, with 9 bases between. CDR3 size: 14 residues. Germline assignment: CDR1 PRHDT and CDR2 FYEKMQ (reference sequence). CDR3 in amino acids: CASSFGGANTEAFF. In DNA, the CDR3 is TGTGCCAGCAGCTTCGGGGGAGCGAACACTGAAGCTTTCTTT.

This chain joins TRBV2 and TRBJ1-2; no definite D call. Germline V CDR1 and CDR2: SNHLY, FYNNEI. There are 13 residues in the CDR3. Trimming took 5 bases from V and 5 from J, leaving 12 bases between them. The CDR3 coding sequence is TGTGCCAGCAGTTCCTATACAGATTATGGCTACACCTTC. This translates into CASSSYTDYGYTF. Drawing the rest from reference TRBV2 and TRBJ1-2, the complete variable domain is EPEVTQTPSHQVTQMGQEVILRCVPISNHLYFYWYRQILGQKVEFLVSFYNNEISEKSEIFDDQFSVERPDGSNFTLKIRSTKLEDSAMYFCASSSYTDYGYTFGSGTRLTVV.

The chain has TRBV11-2 and TRBJ2-2; a weak D match, TRBD2 (6 bases). The CDR3 runs to 15 residues. CDR1 is SGHAT and CDR2 is FQNNGV in the germline V gene. Trimming removed 4 bases from V and 0 bases from J, with 9 bases in between. The CDR3 DNA is TGTGCCAGCAGCTATTGGAGGGCGAACACCGGGGAGCTGTTTTTT. Amino acids: CASSYWRANTGELFF. Looking up the rest from reference TRBV11-2 and TRBJ2-2 gives the full variable domain: EAGVAQSPRYKIIEKRQSVAFWCNPISGHATLYWYQQILGQGPKLLIQFQNNGVVDDSQLPKDRFSAERLKGVDSTLKIQPAKLEDSAVYLCASSYWRANTGELFFGEGSRLTVL.

This clone was recorded a few times. This chain links TRBV7-2 with TRBJ2-2; the match to TRBD1 covers 8 bases. The CDR3 is 16 residues long. The germline V gene has CDR1 SGHTA and CDR2 FQGNSA. V lost 6 bases and J lost 3; bases outside the gene matches: 9. CDR3 sequence (DNA): TGTGCCAGCAGTGCTGGACAGGGCTCGGACACCGGGGAGCTGTTTTTT. The encoded protein is CASSAGQGSDTGELFF.

The rearrangement links TRBV3-1 (or the pseudogene TRBV3-2) to TRBJ1-6; D is ambiguous. CDR1 is LGHDT, CDR2 YNNKEL, per germline (reference sequence). Trimming removed 4 bases at V and 0 bases at J, with 10 bases between. There are 16 residues in the CDR3. As DNA, the CDR3 is TGTGCCAGCAGCCCCACGCACAGCTCCTATAATTCACCCCTCCACTTT. It is translated as CASSPTHSSYNSPLHF.

This clone came up once. The chain recombines TRBV5-8 with TRBJ2-7, with a tentative D call TRBD1 (5 bases). Trimming took 4 bases from V and 2 from J, leaving 10 bases between them. Germline-derived CDR1 and CDR2 are SGHTS and YDEGEE. This CDR3 is built from 13 residues. The chain's CDR3 is CASSPDTTYEQYF. The CDR3, as DNA: TGTGCCAGCAGCCCGGACACCACCTACGAGCAGTACTTC.